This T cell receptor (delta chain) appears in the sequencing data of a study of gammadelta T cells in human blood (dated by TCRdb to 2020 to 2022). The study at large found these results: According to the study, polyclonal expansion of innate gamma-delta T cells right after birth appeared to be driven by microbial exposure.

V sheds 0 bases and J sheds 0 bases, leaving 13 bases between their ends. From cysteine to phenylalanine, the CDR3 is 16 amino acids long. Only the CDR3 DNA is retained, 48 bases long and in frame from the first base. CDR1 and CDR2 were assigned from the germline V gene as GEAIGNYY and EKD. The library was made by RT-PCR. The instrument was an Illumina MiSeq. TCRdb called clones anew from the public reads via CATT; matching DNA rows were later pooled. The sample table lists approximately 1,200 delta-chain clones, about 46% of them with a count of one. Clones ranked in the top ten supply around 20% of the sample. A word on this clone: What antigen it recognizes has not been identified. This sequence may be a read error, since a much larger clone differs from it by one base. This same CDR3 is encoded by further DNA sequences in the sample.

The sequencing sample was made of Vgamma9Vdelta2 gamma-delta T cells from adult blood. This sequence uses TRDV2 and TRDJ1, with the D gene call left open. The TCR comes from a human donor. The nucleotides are TGTGCCTGTGACACCATGATCCCAAAGTACACCGATAAACTCATCTTT. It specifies CACDTMIPKYTDKLIF.